What follows are 25 T cell receptor beta chains derived from one specimen sequenced in a study of tissue T cells after allogeneic stem cell transplantation. The table came from immunoSEQ multiplex PCR; TCRdb's copy has only in-frame clones and leaves some out. Here the sample spans about 48,000 clones, roughly four fifths being singletons. The sample was sorted cells pooled from one or two spleens. The source of these receptors is a pool of C57BL/6 mice in good health.

This clone was observed a few times. Gene names are the mouse ones. The sequenced fragment ends 1 residue before the CDR3 boundary, so the rest is inferred from the germline J gene. V is TRBV13-1 and J is TRBJ2-5; tentative D call: TRBD1 (6 bases). V lost 4 bases to trimming and J lost 4 bases, with 7 bases between them. This CDR3 has 12 residues. The germline gives CDR1 NSHNY, CDR2 SYGAGN. The DNA read from the CDR3 is TGTGCCAGCAGTCCAGGGGAAGACACCCAGTAC. Translating it yields CASSPGEDTQY. In full, the CDR3 is CASSPGEDTQYF.

About this clone itself: Mouse gene names and germline throughout. The CDR3 goes on 1 residue after the read ends, and that part is filled in from the germline J gene. V gene TRBV13-2 combines with J gene TRBJ2-7; D may be TRBD1 (5 bases). Germline lookup yields CDR1 NNHNN and CDR2 SYGAGS (reference sequence). CDR3 length: 11 residues. Trimming left V 5 bases short and J 6 bases short, with 9 bases between. This CDR3 is CASGERGEQYF. CDR3 DNA, as far as it was read: TGTGCCAGCGGGGAAAGGGGTGAACAGTAC.

A remark on this clone: Germline and genes here are mouse. The read stops 1 residue short of the end of the CDR3; the missing end is completed from the germline J gene. The J gene is TRBJ2-5, the V gene TRBV31; D remains unclear. In germline, CDR1 is GKSSPN, CDR2 SITVG. The CDR3 length is 12 residues. V gave up 1 base and J gave up 3 bases, with 5 bases separating them. CDR3 in amino acids: CAWSRHQDTQYF. The sequenced part of the CDR3 DNA is TGTGCCTGGAGTCGACATCAAGACACCCAGTAC.

This clone appeared a single time. Gene and germline names: mouse. The read gets to within 1 residue of the CDR3 end, and the germline J gene fills in the rest. The V call is TRBV13-3, the J call TRBJ1-4; D gene uncertain. V was clipped by 2 bases and J by 1 base, with 6 bases between them. The CDR3 covers 14 residues. Germline V gene sequence: CDR1 NNHDY, CDR2 SYVADS. The CDR3: CASSEGNSNERLFF. The CDR3 bases that were read are TGTGCCAGCAGTGAGGGGAATTCCAACGAAAGATTATTT.

This clone was seen a single time. Here the gene names and germline are mouse. The read ends 1 residue before the CDR3 terminus; that terminus is restored from the germline J gene. J is TRBJ2-5 and V is TRBV5; 8 bases line up with TRBD2. V dropped 0 bases and J dropped 3; count of bases not matched to a gene: 2. The CDR3 contains 15 residues. In germline, CDR1 is LGHNA, CDR2 YNLKQL (reference sequence). The CDR3 sequence: CASSQDGGGQDTQYF. The part of the CDR3 DNA that was read is TGTGCCAGCAGCCAAGATGGGGGGGGGCAAGACACCCAGTAC.

To note about this clone: Gene names are the mouse ones. The missing CDR3 end, 1 residue past where the read stops, is filled in from the germline J gene. This chain links TRBV26 with TRBJ2-2; 10 bases line up with TRBD2. V shed 2 bases and J 4 bases; nucleotides not matched to a gene: 4. This CDR3 comprises 16 residues. Germline V CDR1 and CDR2: KGHPV, FQNQEV (reference sequence). The part of the CDR3 DNA that was read is TGTGCCAGCAGTCTGCTGGGGGGGCGCCCCACCGGGCAGCTCTAC. Translation gives CASSLLGGRPTGQLY. The full CDR3 protein is CASSLLGGRPTGQLYF.

As concerns this clone: Mouse germline and gene names are used. The read is 1 residue too short to cover the CDR3 end, so that end is filled in from the germline J gene. This chain joins TRBV31 and TRBJ1-4; 9 bases are shared with TRBD1. CDR1 and CDR2 from the germline V gene are GKSSPN and SITVG. This CDR3 contains 14 residues. Trimming at V came to 0 bases and at J to 5 bases, leaving 1 base not matched to a gene. The CDR3 sequence: CAWSLDRGNERLFF. CDR3 DNA (partial): TGTGCCTGGAGTCTAGACAGGGGGAACGAAAGATTATTT.

As regards this clone: Genes and germline come from the mouse. Sequencing ends 1 residue short of the CDR3 end; the germline J gene provides the rest. This sample includes further DNA sequences coding for the same CDR3. The chain uses TRBV26 and TRBJ1-3; no clear D gene. V was cut by 2 bases and J by 0 bases, with 5 bases left in between. This CDR3 contains 14 residues. Looked up from germline, CDR1 is KGHPV and CDR2 is FQNQEV (reference sequence). Incomplete CDR3 DNA: TGTGCCAGCAGTCTGACAAATTCTGGAAATACGCTCTAT. As protein: CASSLTNSGNTLY. The CDR3, in full, reads CASSLTNSGNTLYF.

To note about this clone: Gene and germline names: mouse. The CDR3 extends 1 residue past the end of the read, so its final part is completed from the germline J gene. The chain recombines TRBV5 with TRBJ2-3, with 11 bases that match TRBD2. The ends lost 1 base at V and 5 bases at J; junction bases unmatched: 5. Looked up from germline, CDR1 is LGHNA and CDR2 is YNLKQL (reference sequence). The CDR3 sequence is 16 residues long. The CDR3 region is CASSQGTGGKGETLYF. Incomplete CDR3 DNA: TGTGCCAGCAGCCAAGGGACTGGGGGGAAGGGAGAAACGCTGTAT.

In its sample, this clone was seen a few times. Gene names and germline match the mouse. The missing CDR3 end, 1 residue past where the read stops, is filled in from the germline J gene. The rearrangement uses TRBV13-1 and TRBJ2-7; 12 bases line up with TRBD2. V lost 5 bases, J lost 6 bases, and 0 bases stayed unmatched. The germline V gene encodes CDR1 NSHNY and CDR2 SYGAGN. CDR3 size: 12 residues. CDR3 protein: CASRDWGGEQYF. CDR3 bases read: TGTGCCAGCAGGGACTGGGGGGGTGAACAGTAC.

On this clone: Gene names and germline refer to mouse. The read finishes 1 residue shy of the CDR3 end, and the germline J gene is used to complete it. The J gene is TRBJ1-2, the V gene TRBV15, with D tentatively TRBD1 (6 bases). Deletions cut 1 base from V and 1 base from J, with 7 bases between. Germline V gene data show CDR1 as SGHND and CDR2 as FRSKSL. There are 14 residues in the CDR3. Incomplete CDR3 DNA: TGTGCCAGCAGTTTAGGGGACAAAAACTCCGACTACACC. It specifies CASSLGDKNSDYT. The full CDR3 reads CASSLGDKNSDYTF.

About this clone: The genes are named according to mouse. The read ends 1 residue early relative to the CDR3; the germline J gene fills the gap. The chain employs TRBV24 and TRBJ2-2; TRBD2 agrees at 8 bases. The germline CDR1 and CDR2 sequences are KGHTA and FRNEEI. The CDR3 covers 15 residues. The V segment lost 3 bases and the J segment 4 bases; nucleotides outside the gene matches: 4. The sequenced part of the CDR3 DNA is TGTGCCAGCAGTCTCAGACTGGGGACCACCGGGCAGCTCTAC. Its translation is CASSLRLGTTGQLY. The whole CDR3 region reads CASSLRLGTTGQLYF.

This clone was detected a few times. The gene symbols are mouse symbols. The read finishes 1 residue shy of the CDR3 end, and the germline J gene is used to complete it. The chain employs TRBV13-1 and TRBJ2-7; 7 positions match TRBD1. Germline V CDR1 and CDR2: NSHNY, SYGAGN. The CDR3 has 14 amino acids. Unmatched junction bases numbered 2, after V lost 2 bases and J lost 0 bases. The sequenced CDR3 bases are TGTGCCAGCAGTGAGGCAGGGGGCTCCTATGAACAGTAC. This codes for CASSEAGGSYEQY. The complete CDR3 protein is CASSEAGGSYEQYF.

To note about this clone: Any gene name here is a mouse gene name. The CDR3 end falls 1 residue outside the read, so it is completed with the germline J gene. This chain links TRBV19 with TRBJ2-1; TRBD2 aligns across 10 bases. This CDR3 spans 14 amino acids. Germline values: CDR1 FNHDT, CDR2 SITEND (reference sequence). V lost 6 bases to trimming and J lost 1 base; unmatched junction nucleotides: 1. CDR3 bases read: TGTGCCAGCAAGGACTGGGGGAACTATGCTGAGCAGTTC. Protein product: CASKDWGNYAEQF. The whole CDR3 reads CASKDWGNYAEQFF.

A remark on this clone: Gene names are the mouse ones. The read halts 1 residue ahead of the CDR3 end, with the missing end drawn from the germline J gene. The rearrangement links TRBV29 to TRBJ2-5; TRBD1 matches at 7 bases. CDR3 length equals 14 residues. J lost 6 bases, V lost 0 bases, and 3 bases had no gene match. Germline CDR1 and CDR2: MSHET and SYDVDS. The CDR3 reads CASSLSTGWDTQYF. Partial CDR3 DNA: TGTGCTAGCAGTTTATCGACAGGGTGGGACACCCAGTAC.

For this clone: The genes are named according to mouse. CDR3 sequence reads: CASSRLQNTLYF. The covered CDR3 bases are TGTGCCAGCAGCCGCCTTCAAAACACCTTGTAC. The rearrangement joins TRBV4 to TRBJ2-4; D is undetermined. Sequencing ends 1 residue short of the CDR3 end; the germline J gene provides the rest. The ends were cut back, 5 bases at V and 2 bases at J, with 5 bases in the middle. Per germline, CDR1 LGHDT and CDR2 YNNKQL (reference sequence). This CDR3 contains 12 residues.

Comment on this clone: Here the gene names and germline are mouse. The read comes to an end 1 residue before the CDR3 does, leaving the germline J gene to fill in the end. This chain uses TRBV13-1 with TRBJ2-7; 7 bases are shared with TRBD2. The CDR3 has 14 residues. After removal of 0 bases from V and 0 bases from J, the junction contained 0 bases not matched to a gene. The germline CDR1 and CDR2 sequences are NSHNY and SYGAGN. CDR3 residues: CASSDGGGSYEQYF. CDR3 DNA (partial): TGTGCCAGCAGTGATGGGGGGGGCTCCTATGAACAGTAC.

Note on this clone: Mouse germline and gene names are used. The CDR3 goes on 1 residue after the read ends, and that part is filled in from the germline J gene. The V gene is TRBV3, the J gene TRBJ2-7; maybe TRBD1 (6 bases). CDR1 and CDR2 (germline): SNHLY, FYNGKV (reference sequence). The CDR3 totals 12 residues. V was clipped by 5 bases and J by 4 bases, with 9 bases between them. The sequenced CDR3 bases are TGTGCCAGCAGCCCGGGACAATATGAACAGTAC. This codes for CASSPGQYEQY. The full CDR3 reads CASSPGQYEQYF.

Details on this clone: Each gene name is a mouse one. The DNA ends 1 residue before the CDR3 does, and the rest of the CDR3 is filled in from the germline J gene. The chain combines TRBV1 with TRBJ2-4; the D is unclear. Germline V gene sequence: CDR1 NSQYPW, CDR2 LRSPGD (reference sequence). V shed 0 bases and J shed 4 bases, with 8 bases lying between them. The CDR3 is 14 residues long. This chain's CDR3 is CTCSADRKKNTLYF. The sequenced part of the CDR3 DNA is TGCACCTGCAGTGCAGATCGCAAAAAAAACACCTTGTAC.

Note on this clone: The germline and genes are mouse ones. The missing CDR3 end, 1 residue past where the read stops, is filled in from the germline J gene. The V gene is TRBV2, the J gene TRBJ2-5; 9 bases align to TRBD1. This CDR3 has 14 amino acids. V was pared by 6 bases and J by 1 base, with 2 bases of the junction left unmatched. Germline loops: CDR1 LGHNA, CDR2 YSYQKL. The covered CDR3 bases are TGTGCCAGCAGAAGGACAGGGGACCAAGACACCCAGTAC. Its protein product is CASRRTGDQDTQY. The CDR3 as a whole reads CASRRTGDQDTQYF.

About this clone: Gene names are mouse gene names. Read coverage stops 1 residue before the CDR3 terminus; the germline J gene supplies the remainder. The chain combines TRBV15 with TRBJ2-5; possible D gene TRBD1, 7 bases. CDR3 length equals 14 residues. CDR1 and CDR2 (germline): SGHND, FRSKSL. V lost 1 base and J 5 bases, leaving 10 bases between the germline ends. The DNA read from the CDR3 is TGTGCCAGCAGTTTAGGAGGGGGCGGAGACACCCAGTAC. This translates into CASSLGGGGDTQY. The whole CDR3 protein is CASSLGGGGDTQYF.

As for this clone: Mouse germline and gene names are used. The read terminates 1 residue before the CDR3 end, so the remaining end is supplied by the germline J gene. This sequence joins TRBV19 and TRBJ2-4, with no clear D. V was cut by 3 bases and J by 1 base, with 6 bases left in between. Germline V CDR1 and CDR2: FNHDT, SITEND (reference sequence). The CDR3 runs to 13 residues. The sequenced CDR3 bases are TGTGCCAGCAGTACTCGTGGTCAAAACACCTTGTAC. It is translated as CASSTRGQNTLY. The entire CDR3 is CASSTRGQNTLYF.

Worth noting for this clone: These gene names are mouse names. The read is 1 residue too short to cover the CDR3 end, so that end is filled in from the germline J gene. This rearrangement joins TRBV12-2 to TRBJ2-7, with 9 bases matching TRBD1. Per the germline V gene, CDR1 is SGHLS and CDR2 is HYDKME. The CDR3 is 14 amino acids. Losses at the gene ends were 2 bases for V and 3 bases for J; bases not matched to a gene: 4. CDR3 residues: CASSHRDRDYEQYF. The covered CDR3 bases are TGTGCCAGCTCTCACCGGGACAGGGACTATGAACAGTAC.

To note about this clone: The genes are named according to mouse. The read ends 1 residue before the CDR3 terminus; that terminus is restored from the germline J gene. The chain links TRBV2 to TRBJ2-3; perhaps D is TRBD1 or TRBD2 (5 bases each). The CDR3 covers 16 residues. V was cut by 2 bases and J by 0 bases, with 12 bases left in between. Per germline, CDR1 LGHNA and CDR2 YSYQKL. The CDR3 here is CASSQKGGASAETLYF. The sequenced part of the CDR3 DNA is TGTGCCAGCAGCCAAAAAGGCGGGGCTAGTGCAGAAACGCTGTAT.

Regarding this clone: Genes here carry mouse names. The read terminates 1 residue before the CDR3 end, so the remaining end is supplied by the germline J gene. This rearrangement joins TRBV5 to TRBJ2-7; 9 positions match TRBD2. Germline CDR1 is LGHNA and CDR2 is YNLKQL (reference sequence). J lost 2 bases, V lost 4 bases, and 3 bases had no gene match. The CDR3 is made up of 14 amino acids. CDR3 DNA (partial): TGTGCCAGCAGCCCCACTGGGGGGACCTATGAACAGTAC. As protein: CASSPTGGTYEQY. The entire CDR3 protein is CASSPTGGTYEQYF.